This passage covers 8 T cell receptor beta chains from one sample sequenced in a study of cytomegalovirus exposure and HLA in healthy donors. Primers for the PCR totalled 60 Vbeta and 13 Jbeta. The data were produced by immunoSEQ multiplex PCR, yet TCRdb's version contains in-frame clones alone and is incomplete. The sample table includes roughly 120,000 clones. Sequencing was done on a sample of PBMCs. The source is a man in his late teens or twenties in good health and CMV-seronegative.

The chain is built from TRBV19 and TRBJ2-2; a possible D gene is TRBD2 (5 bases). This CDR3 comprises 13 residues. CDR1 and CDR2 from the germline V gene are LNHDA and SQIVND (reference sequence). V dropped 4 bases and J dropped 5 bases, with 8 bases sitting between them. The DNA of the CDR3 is TGTGCCAGTAGTAACGGGGTTACCGGGGAGCTGTTTTTT. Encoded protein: CASSNGVTGELFF.

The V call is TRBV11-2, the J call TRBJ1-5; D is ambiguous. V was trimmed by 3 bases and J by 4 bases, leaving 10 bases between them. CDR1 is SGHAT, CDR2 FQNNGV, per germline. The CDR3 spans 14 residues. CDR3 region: CASSFGGRNQPQHF. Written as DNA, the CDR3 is TGTGCCAGCAGCTTTGGAGGGAGGAATCAGCCCCAGCATTTT.

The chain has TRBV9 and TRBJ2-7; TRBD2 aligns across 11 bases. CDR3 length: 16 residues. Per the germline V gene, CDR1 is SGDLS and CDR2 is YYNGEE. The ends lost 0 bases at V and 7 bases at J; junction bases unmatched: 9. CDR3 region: CASSVARTSGWQEQYF. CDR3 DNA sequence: TGTGCCAGCAGCGTAGCTAGGACTAGCGGGTGGCAGGAGCAGTACTTC. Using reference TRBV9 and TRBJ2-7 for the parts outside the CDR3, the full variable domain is DSGVTQTPKHLITATGQRVTLRCSPRSGDLSVYWYQQSLDQGLQFLIQYYNGEERAKGNILERFSAQQFPDLHSELNLSSLELGDSALYFCASSVARTSGWQEQYFGPGTRLTVT.

CDR3 protein: CASTIAGLGHEQYF. CDR3 in DNA: TGTGCCAGCACCATCGCGGGCCTTGGACACGAGCAGTACTTC. The V call is TRBV2, the J call TRBJ2-7; D might be TRBD2 (5 bases). With 7 bases removed from V and 5 bases from J, the gap between germline ends came to 18 bases. This CDR3 has 14 amino acids. Germline V lookup: CDR1 SNHLY, CDR2 FYNNEI. The full variable domain, its missing parts supplied by reference TRBV2 and TRBJ2-7, is EPEVTQTPSHQVTQMGQEVILRCVPISNHLYFYWYRQILGQKVEFLVSFYNNEISEKSEIFDDQFSVERPDGSNFTLKIRSTKLEDSAMYFCASTIAGLGHEQYFGPGTRLTVT.

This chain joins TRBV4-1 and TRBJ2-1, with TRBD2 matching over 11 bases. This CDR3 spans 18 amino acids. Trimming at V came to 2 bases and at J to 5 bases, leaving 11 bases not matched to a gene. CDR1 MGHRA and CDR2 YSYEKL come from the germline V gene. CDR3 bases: TGCGCCAGCAGCCAACCTTCGGGACTAGCGGATTCTAACAATGAGCAGTTCTTC. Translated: CASSQPSGLADSNNEQFF.

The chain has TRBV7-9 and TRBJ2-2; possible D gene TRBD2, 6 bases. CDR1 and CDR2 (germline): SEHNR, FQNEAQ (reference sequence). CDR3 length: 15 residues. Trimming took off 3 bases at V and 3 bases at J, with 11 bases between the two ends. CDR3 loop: CASSLSGDYTGELFF. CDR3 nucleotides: TGTGCCAGCAGCTTGTCGGGAGACTACACCGGGGAGCTGTTTTTT.

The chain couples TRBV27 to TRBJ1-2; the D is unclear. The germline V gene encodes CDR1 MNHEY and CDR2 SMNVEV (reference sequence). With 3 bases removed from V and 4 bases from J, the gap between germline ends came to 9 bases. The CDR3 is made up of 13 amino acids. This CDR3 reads CASSFPGSYGYTF. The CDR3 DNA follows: TGTGCCAGCAGTTTCCCGGGGAGCTATGGCTACACCTTC.

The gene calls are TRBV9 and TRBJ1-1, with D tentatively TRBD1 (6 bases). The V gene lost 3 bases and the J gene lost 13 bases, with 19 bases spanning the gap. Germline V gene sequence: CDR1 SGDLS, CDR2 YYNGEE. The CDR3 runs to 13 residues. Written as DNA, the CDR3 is TGTGCCAGCAGCGCAAATCCACAGGGAGATGGTTTCTTT. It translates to CASSANPQGDGFF.